The 18 T cell receptor beta chains reported below all come from one sample, sequenced in a study of high-grade serous ovarian cancer treatment subgroups. Only in-frame clones appear in the TCRdb table, and some are missing; sequencing was by immunoSEQ multiplex PCR. The sample has around 30,000 clones, around 84% seen once. Tumor samples were obtained before definitive surgery or chemotherapy. Sequencing used tumor tissue. These receptors were collected from a human donor with high-grade serous ovarian cancer.

This clone was picked up a small number of times. The V gene is TRBV5-4, the J gene TRBJ2-2; TRBD1 matches at 7 bases. CDR1 and CDR2 from the germline V gene are SGHNT and YYREEE (reference sequence). CDR3 length: 16 amino acids. V shed 0 bases and J 0 bases; nucleotides not matched to a gene: 2. The CDR3 sequence: CASSLEQGANTGELFF. The CDR3 DNA reads as TGTGCCAGCAGCTTGGAGCAGGGGGCGAACACCGGGGAGCTGTTTTTT.

This clone has a handful of counts. The chain uses TRBV6-6 and TRBJ1-1; D is unresolved. Trimming left V 2 bases short and J 4 bases short, with 8 bases between. The CDR3 is made up of 13 amino acids. CDR1 is MNHNY, CDR2 SVGAGI, per germline (reference sequence). The DNA for the CDR3 is TGTGCCAGCAGTTACGTGGAGAGCACTGAAGCTTTCTTT. Its protein product is CASSYVESTEAFF.

The V and J genes are TRBV28 and TRBJ1-1; D gene uncertain. The V end lost 6 bases, the J end lost 9 bases, and 11 bases lay between the germline ends. Germline CDR1 and CDR2: MDHEN and SYDVKM. The CDR3 spans 11 residues. In DNA form, the CDR3 reads TGTGCCAGCAGCGAGAGGATAAAAGCTTTCTTT. Protein: CASSERIKAFF.

The chain uses TRBV21-1 and TRBJ2-7; the listed D gene, TRBD2, was not tested against the DNA. TRBV21-1 corresponds to a pseudogene. The CDR3 covers 18 residues. CDR3 in DNA: TGTGCCAGCAGCAAGAGAAGCTGTAGCGGGAGGCCCTCCTACGAGCAGTACTTC. Translation gives CASSKRSCSGRPSYEQYF.

V gene TRBV10-2 combines with J gene TRBJ2-6, with D possibly being TRBD2 (7 bases). The CDR3 has 17 residues. The ends were cut back, 10 bases at V and 0 bases at J, with 19 bases in the middle. In germline, CDR1 is WSHSY, CDR2 SAAADI. CDR3 coding DNA: TGCGCCACCCCGGCGGGGGCCTCTAGCTCTGGGGCCAACGTCCTGACTTTC. Its protein is CATPAGASSSGANVLTF.

The rearrangement joins TRBV7-2 to TRBJ2-5; no clear D. The CDR3 consists of 12 residues. Looked up from germline, CDR1 is SGHTA and CDR2 is FQGNSA. The V gene lost 5 bases and the J gene lost 0 bases, with 4 bases spanning the gap. The CDR3 loop reads CASSTYQETQYF. In DNA, the CDR3 is TGTGCCAGCAGCACGTACCAAGAGACCCAGTACTTC.

V usage is TRBV19 and J usage is TRBJ1-5; weak D call: TRBD1 (5 bases). V shed 3 bases and J shed 4 bases, with 10 bases lying between them. The CDR3 has 14 amino acids. CDR1 is LNHDA and CDR2 is SQIVND in the germline V gene (reference sequence). The CDR3 loop reads CASSIRDRNQPQHF. The CDR3 bases are TGTGCCAGTAGTATCCGGGACCGAAATCAGCCCCAGCATTTT.

This clone turned up a few times. The CDR3 loop reads CASSVDRSTYEQYF. Written as DNA, the CDR3 is TGTGCCAGCAGCGTCGACAGGTCGACCTACGAGCAGTACTTC. This chain connects TRBV6-1 to TRBJ2-7; TRBD1 is a possible D gene (6 bases). Trimming shortened V by 6 bases and J by 2 bases, and 14 bases separated the two germline ends. In germline, CDR1 is MNHNS, CDR2 SASEGT. This CDR3 has 14 residues.

V is TRBV19 and J is TRBJ2-5, with 9 bases identical to TRBD2. The ends lost 3 bases at V and 5 bases at J; junction bases unmatched: 13. Germline lookup yields CDR1 LNHDA and CDR2 SQIVND (reference sequence). The CDR3 runs 17 residues. The CDR3 sequence: CASSIFSGSPIGETQYF. CDR3 coding DNA: TGTGCCAGTAGTATTTTTAGCGGGAGCCCCATCGGGGAGACCCAGTACTTC.

The sample holds one count of this clone. The chain combines TRBV7-2 with TRBJ2-7; no firm D call. CDR1 is SGHTA, CDR2 FQGNSA, per germline. This CDR3 has 14 amino acids. V was cut by 4 bases and J by 0 bases, with 10 bases left in between. CDR3 sequence: CASSSLVSSYEQYF. DNA of the CDR3: TGTGCCAGCAGCTCCCTCGTGAGCTCCTACGAGCAGTACTTC.

The chain carries TRBV19 and TRBJ2-7; TRBD2 is a possible D gene (5 bases). CDR3 length: 15 residues. The V end was cut by 4 bases, the J end by 0 bases, with 13 bases between. The germline V gene encodes CDR1 LNHDA and CDR2 SQIVND (reference sequence). The CDR3 is CASSSSLEASYEQYF. CDR3 nucleotide sequence: TGTGCCAGTAGTAGCTCCTTGGAGGCCTCCTACGAGCAGTACTTC.

The V and J genes are TRBV6-5 and TRBJ1-1; TRBD1 matches 7 bases. The CDR3 is made up of 14 amino acids. Germline lookup yields CDR1 MNHEY and CDR2 SVGAGI. V lost 5 bases to trimming and J lost 6 bases; unmatched junction nucleotides: 9. CDR3 DNA sequence: TGTGCCAGCAGTAAACCAGGGGGGGAACCTGAAGCTTTCTTT. This codes for CASSKPGGEPEAFF.

This clone was detected a few times. The chain is built from TRBV2 and TRBJ2-1, with 11 bases identical to TRBD1. The CDR3 spans 16 residues. Losses at the gene ends were 3 bases for V and 4 bases for J; bases not matched to a gene: 5. Germline CDR1 reads SNHLY; CDR2 reads FYNNEI. The CDR3 DNA is TGTGCCAGCAGTGACCCGGGGACAGGGGGATACAATGAGCAGTTCTTC. This encodes CASSDPGTGGYNEQFF.

This clone was seen a handful of times. The chain is built from TRBV10-3 and TRBJ2-5; weak D call: TRBD1 (5 bases). Trimming stripped 6 bases from V and 5 bases from J, with 19 bases between. Germline V gene sequence: CDR1 ENHRY, CDR2 SYGVKD. CDR3 length: 15 amino acids. This CDR3 reads CAIRAGDSPRETQYF. The CDR3 DNA reads as TGTGCCATCAGAGCAGGAGACAGCCCCCGGGAGACCCAGTACTTC.

The rearrangement uses TRBV6-5 and TRBJ1-2; D unresolved. Germline CDR1 reads MNHEY; CDR2 reads SVGAGI. The CDR3 has 15 residues. Trimming stripped 2 bases from V and 7 bases from J, with 17 bases between. CDR3 region: CASSYIDSSAGGYTF. CDR3 bases: TGTGCCAGCAGTTACATTGACTCCTCAGCGGGTGGCTACACCTTC.

This chain uses TRBV27 with TRBJ2-3; no firm D call. The CDR3 runs 13 residues. V was trimmed by 5 bases and J by 2 bases, leaving 8 bases between them. Germline V lookup: CDR1 MNHEY, CDR2 SMNVEV (reference sequence). CDR3 bases: TGTGCCAGCAGTCCGCATAACACAGATACGCAGTATTTT. It translates to CASSPHNTDTQYF.

The chain couples TRBV28 to TRBJ2-3, with TRBD2 matching 7 bases. This CDR3 has 16 amino acids. J lost 2 bases, V lost 7 bases, and 12 bases had no gene match. Germline V gene data show CDR1 as MDHEN and CDR2 as SYDVKM. Written as DNA, the CDR3 is TGTGCCAGCATACCCGATGGGGGGGAGGCCACAGATACGCAGTATTTT. As protein: CASIPDGGEATDTQYF.

The rearrangement links TRBV29-1 to TRBJ2-2; D is perhaps TRBD1 (6 bases). Trimming took 5 bases from V and 5 from J, leaving 12 bases between them. Looked up from germline, CDR1 is SQVTM and CDR2 is ANQGSEA. CDR3 length equals 13 residues. The CDR3 bases are TGCAGCGTTAAGGGGGACGGAACCGGGGAGCTGTTTTTT. Translated, it gives CSVKGDGTGELFF.